Listed here is a single TCR beta chain. This entry comes from a study of T cells after yellow fever vaccination. V was trimmed by 4 bases and J by 2 bases, leaving 8 bases between them. Per the germline V gene, CDR1 is SNHLY and CDR2 is FYNNEI. The CDR3 loop spans 13 amino acids. They built TCR cDNA with 5'RACE template switching, a step that put in a universal primer site and UMIs. One entry per CDR3 protein results from TCRdb running MiXCR on the 5' RACE reads. The sample shows under 600,000 distinct CDR3 sequences, approximately 13% of them seen only once. The sample was PBMCs, taken on the day of the yellow fever booster vaccination. The clonotype was recovered from a man younger than 45 who received the YFV17D yellow fever vaccine. The rearrangement joins TRBV2 to TRBJ2-5; weak D call: TRBD1 (5 bases). Written as DNA, the CDR3 is TGTGCCAGCAGTGGAAGACAGCAAGAGACCCAGTACTTC. It specifies CASSGRQQETQYF.